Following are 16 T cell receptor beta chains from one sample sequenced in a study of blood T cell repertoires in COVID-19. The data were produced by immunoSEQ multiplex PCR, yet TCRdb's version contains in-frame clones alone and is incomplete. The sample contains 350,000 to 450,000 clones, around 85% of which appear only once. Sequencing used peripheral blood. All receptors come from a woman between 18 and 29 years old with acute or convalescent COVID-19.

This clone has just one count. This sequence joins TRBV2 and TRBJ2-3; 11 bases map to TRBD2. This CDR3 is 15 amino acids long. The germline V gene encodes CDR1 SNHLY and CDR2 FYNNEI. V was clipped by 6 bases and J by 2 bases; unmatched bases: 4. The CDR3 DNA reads TGTGCCAGCAGCTTGACTAGCGGGGACACAGATACGCAGTATTTT. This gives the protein CASSLTSGDTDTQYF.

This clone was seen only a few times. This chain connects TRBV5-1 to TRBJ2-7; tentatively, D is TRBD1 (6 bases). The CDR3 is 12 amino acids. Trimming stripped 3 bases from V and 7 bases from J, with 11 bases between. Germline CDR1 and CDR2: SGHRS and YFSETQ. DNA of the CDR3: TGCGCCAGCAGCTCCCTACAGGGAGAGCAGTACTTC. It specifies CASSSLQGEQYF.

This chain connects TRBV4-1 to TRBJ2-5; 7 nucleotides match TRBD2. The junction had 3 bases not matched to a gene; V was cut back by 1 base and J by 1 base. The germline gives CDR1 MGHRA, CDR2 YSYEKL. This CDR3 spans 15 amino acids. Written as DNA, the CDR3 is TGCGCCAGCAGCCAAGTGGGGGGGTTCCAAGAGACCCAGTACTTC. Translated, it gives CASSQVGGFQETQYF.

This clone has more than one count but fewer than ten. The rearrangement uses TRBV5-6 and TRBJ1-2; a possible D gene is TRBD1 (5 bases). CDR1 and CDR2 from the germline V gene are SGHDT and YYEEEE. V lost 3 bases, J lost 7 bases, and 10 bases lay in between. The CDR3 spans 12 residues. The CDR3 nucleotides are TGTGCCAGCAGCTCGGGGAGGGGTGGCTACACCTTC. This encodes CASSSGRGGYTF.

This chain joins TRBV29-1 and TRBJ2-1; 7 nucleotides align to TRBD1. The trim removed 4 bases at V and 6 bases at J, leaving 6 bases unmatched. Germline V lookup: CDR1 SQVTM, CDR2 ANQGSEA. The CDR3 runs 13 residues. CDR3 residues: CSVVHRGLNEQFF. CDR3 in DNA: TGCAGCGTTGTTCACAGGGGCCTCAATGAGCAGTTCTTC.

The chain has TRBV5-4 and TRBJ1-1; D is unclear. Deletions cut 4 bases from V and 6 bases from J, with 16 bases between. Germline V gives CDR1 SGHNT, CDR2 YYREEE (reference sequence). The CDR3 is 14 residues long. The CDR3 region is CASSPAGLGPEAFF. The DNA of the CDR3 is TGTGCCAGCAGCCCGGCCGGGTTAGGCCCTGAAGCTTTCTTT.

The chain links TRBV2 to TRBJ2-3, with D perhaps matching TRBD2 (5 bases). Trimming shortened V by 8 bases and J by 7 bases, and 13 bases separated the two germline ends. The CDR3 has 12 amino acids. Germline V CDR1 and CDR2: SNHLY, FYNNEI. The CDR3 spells CASGYAGNTQYF. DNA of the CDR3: TGTGCCAGCGGATATGCCGGGAATACGCAGTATTTT. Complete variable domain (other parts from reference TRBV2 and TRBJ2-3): EPEVTQTPSHQVTQMGQEVILRCVPISNHLYFYWYRQILGQKVEFLVSFYNNEISEKSEIFDDQFSVERPDGSNFTLKIRSTKLEDSAMYFCASGYAGNTQYFGPGTRLTVL.

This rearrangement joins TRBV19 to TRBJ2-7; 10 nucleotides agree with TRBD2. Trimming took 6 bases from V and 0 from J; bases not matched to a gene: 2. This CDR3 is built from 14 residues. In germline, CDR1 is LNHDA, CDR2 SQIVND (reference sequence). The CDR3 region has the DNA TGTGCCAGTAGACTAGCGGGGAGCTCCTACGAGCAGTACTTC. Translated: CASRLAGSSYEQYF.

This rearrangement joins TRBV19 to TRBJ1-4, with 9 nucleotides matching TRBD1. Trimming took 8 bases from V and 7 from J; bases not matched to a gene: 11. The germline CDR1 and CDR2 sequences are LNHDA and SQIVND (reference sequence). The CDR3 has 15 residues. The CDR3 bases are TGTGCCAGTCACTCCCCGGGACAGGGACTTGAAAAACTGTTTTTT. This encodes CASHSPGQGLEKLFF.

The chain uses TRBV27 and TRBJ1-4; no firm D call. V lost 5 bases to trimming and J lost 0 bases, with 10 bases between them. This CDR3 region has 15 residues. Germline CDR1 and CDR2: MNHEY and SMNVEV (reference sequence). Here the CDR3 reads CASSPGTATNEKLFF. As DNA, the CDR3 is TGTGCCAGCAGTCCAGGAACGGCAACTAATGAAAAACTGTTTTTT.

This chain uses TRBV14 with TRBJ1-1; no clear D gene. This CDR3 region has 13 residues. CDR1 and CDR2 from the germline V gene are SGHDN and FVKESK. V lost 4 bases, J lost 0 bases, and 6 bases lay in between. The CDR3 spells CASSRQMNTEAFF. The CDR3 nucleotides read TGTGCCAGCAGCCGGCAGATGAACACTGAAGCTTTCTTT.

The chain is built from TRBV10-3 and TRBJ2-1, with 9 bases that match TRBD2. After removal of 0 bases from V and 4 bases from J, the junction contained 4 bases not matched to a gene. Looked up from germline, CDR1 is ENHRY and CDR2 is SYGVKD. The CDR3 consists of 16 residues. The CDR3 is CAISESERGVYNEQFF. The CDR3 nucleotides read TGTGCCATCAGTGAGTCAGAGCGGGGGGTATACAATGAGCAGTTCTTC.

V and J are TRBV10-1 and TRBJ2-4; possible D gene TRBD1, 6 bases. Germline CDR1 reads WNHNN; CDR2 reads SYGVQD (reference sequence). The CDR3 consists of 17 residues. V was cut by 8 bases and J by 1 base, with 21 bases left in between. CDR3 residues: CASSRITGHTAKNIQYF. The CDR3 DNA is TGCGCCAGCTCCAGGATAACAGGGCACACCGCCAAAAACATTCAGTACTTC.

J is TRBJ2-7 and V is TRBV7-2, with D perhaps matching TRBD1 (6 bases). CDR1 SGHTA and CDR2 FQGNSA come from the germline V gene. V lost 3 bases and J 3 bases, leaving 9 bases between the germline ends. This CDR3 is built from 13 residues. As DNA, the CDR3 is TGTGCCAGCAGCTTCGCAGGGGTCTACGAGCAGTACTTC. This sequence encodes CASSFAGVYEQYF.

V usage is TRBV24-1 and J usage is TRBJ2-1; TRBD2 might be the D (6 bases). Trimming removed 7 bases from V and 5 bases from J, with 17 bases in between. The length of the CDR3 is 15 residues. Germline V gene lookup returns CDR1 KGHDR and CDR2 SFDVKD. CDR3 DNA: TGTGCCACCAGCCTTTCTCGCGGGACCCACAATGAGCAGTTCTTC. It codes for CATSLSRGTHNEQFF.

The DNA for the CDR3 is TGTGCCAGCAGCTTAGATTACGATGGAAAGGGGGAAAAACTGTTTTTT. This sequence encodes CASSLDYDGKGEKLFF. The V and J genes are TRBV7-6 and TRBJ1-4, with TRBD1 as a possible D gene (5 bases). The CDR3 has 16 residues. The V and J ends lost 1 base and 8 bases respectively, with 17 bases between them. CDR1 and CDR2 from the germline V gene are SGHVS and FNYEAQ.